This T cell receptor (beta chain) derives from a study of blood T cell repertoires in COVID-19. This clone was observed a single time. Only in-frame clones appear in the TCRdb table, and some are missing; sequencing was by immunoSEQ multiplex PCR. Found here are 240,000 or so clones, more than 75% of them singletons; the top ten hold under 15%. The specimen sequenced was peripheral blood. The source of this sequence is an older woman with active or convalescent COVID-19.

The CDR3 region is CASSPLSSYNEQFF. CDR3 in DNA: TGTGCCAGCAGCCCTCTGAGCTCCTACAATGAGCAGTTCTTC. This chain links TRBV7-3 with TRBJ2-1, with D uncertain. CDR3 length equals 14 residues. V was trimmed by 5 bases and J by 0 bases, leaving 8 bases between them. CDR1 SGHTA and CDR2 FQGTGA come from the germline V gene.